The clone carrying this TCR beta chain has at least ten counts. Germline CDR1 and CDR2: KGHSH and LQKENI. The germline V and J ends were trimmed by 3 bases and 8 bases, with 13 bases remaining between them. The length of the CDR3 is 14 residues. This specimen comes from a study of regulatory T cells in long-lasting Graves disease. To make TCR beta libraries, researchers used iRepertoire HTBI primers and Arm-PCR of CDR3 regions. TCRdb recomputed calls from the multiplex PCR reads with MiXCR, one row per CDR3 protein. The sample holds about half a million distinct CDR3 sequences, around 13% seen once. Sample time point: newly diagnosed GD, antithyroid drugs for less than 3 months. Extracted RNA from PBMCs served as the source of the TCR library. By American Thyroid Association guidelines, Graves' disease was diagnosed in the cohort. These sequences were also reported in another study, on T cells in Graves' hyperthyroidism and ophthalmopathy. This second study notes: Pregnant or lactating patients were excluded, as were those with uncontrolled infection or other autoimmune disease.

The sample here was peripheral blood mononuclear cells (PBMCs), taken at new diagnosis, from a patient treated with antithyroid drugs. The clonotype was recovered from a woman aged 30 to 39 with Graves disease. This rearrangement joins TRBV18 to TRBJ1-4; possibly TRBD1 for D (5 bases). DNA for the CDR3: TGTGCCAGCTCACCCCAGGGTGAGGGCGAAAAACTGTTTTTT. This encodes CASSPQGEGEKLFF.